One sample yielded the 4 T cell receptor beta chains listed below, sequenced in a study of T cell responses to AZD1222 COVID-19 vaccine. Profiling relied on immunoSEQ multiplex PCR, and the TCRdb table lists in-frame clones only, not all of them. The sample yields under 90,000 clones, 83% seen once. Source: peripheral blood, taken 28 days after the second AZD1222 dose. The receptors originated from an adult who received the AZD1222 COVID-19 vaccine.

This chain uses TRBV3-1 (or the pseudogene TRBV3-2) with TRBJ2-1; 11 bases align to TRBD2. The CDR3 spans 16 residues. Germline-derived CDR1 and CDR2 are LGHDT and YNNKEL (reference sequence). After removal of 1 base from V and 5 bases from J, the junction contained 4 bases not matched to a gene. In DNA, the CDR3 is TGTGCCAGCAGCCAAGTCGGGACTAGCGGCCACAATGAGCAGTTCTTC. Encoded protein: CASSQVGTSGHNEQFF.

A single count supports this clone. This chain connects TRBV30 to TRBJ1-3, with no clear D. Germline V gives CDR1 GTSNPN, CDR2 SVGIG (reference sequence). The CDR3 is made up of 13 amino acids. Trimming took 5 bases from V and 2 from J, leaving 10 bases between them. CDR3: CAWDSQAGNTIYF. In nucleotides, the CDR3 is TGTGCCTGGGATTCCCAGGCTGGAAACACCATATATTTT.

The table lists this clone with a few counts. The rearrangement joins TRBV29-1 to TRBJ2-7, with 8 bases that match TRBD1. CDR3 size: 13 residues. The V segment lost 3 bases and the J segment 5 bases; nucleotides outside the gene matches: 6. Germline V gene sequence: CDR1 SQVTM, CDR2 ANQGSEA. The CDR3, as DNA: TGCAGCGTTGAGGGACAGGCCATCCACGAGCAGTACTTC. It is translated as CSVEGQAIHEQYF.

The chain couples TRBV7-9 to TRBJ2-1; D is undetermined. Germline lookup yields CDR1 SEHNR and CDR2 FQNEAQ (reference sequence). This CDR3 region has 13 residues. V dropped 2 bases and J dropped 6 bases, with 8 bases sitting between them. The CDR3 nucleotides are TGTGCCAGCAGCTTATTTAGCCTCAATGAGCAGTTCTTC. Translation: CASSLFSLNEQFF. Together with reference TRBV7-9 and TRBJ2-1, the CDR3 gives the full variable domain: DTGVSQNPRHKITKRGQNVTFRCDPISEHNRLYWYRQTLGQGPEFLTYFQNEAQLEKSRLLSDRFSAERPKGSFSTLEIQRTEQGDSAMYLCASSLFSLNEQFFGPGTRLTVL.